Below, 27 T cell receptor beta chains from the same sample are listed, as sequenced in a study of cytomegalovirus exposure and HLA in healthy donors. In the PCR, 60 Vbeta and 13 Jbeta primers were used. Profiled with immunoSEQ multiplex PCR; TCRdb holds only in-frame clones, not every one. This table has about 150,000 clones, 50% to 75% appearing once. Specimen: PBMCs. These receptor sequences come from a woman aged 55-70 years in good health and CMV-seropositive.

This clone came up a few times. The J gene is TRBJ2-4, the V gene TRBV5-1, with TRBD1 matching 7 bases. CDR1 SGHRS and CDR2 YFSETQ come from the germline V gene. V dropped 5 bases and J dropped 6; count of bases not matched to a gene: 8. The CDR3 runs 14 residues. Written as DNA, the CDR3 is TGCGCCAGCAGGGTAGGCGACAGGGCAAACATTCAGTACTTC. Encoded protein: CASRVGDRANIQYF.

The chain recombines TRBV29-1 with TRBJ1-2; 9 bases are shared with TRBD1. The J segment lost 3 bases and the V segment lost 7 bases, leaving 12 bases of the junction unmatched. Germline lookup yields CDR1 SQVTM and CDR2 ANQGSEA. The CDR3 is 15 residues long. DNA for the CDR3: TGCAGCGCAATGGACGGGACAGGGAGGGACTATGGCTACACCTTC. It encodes CSAMDGTGRDYGYTF.

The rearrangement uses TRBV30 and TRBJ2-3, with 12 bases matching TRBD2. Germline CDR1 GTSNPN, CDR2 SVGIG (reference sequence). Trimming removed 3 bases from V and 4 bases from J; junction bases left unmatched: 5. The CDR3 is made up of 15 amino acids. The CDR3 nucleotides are TGTGCCTGGAGCGCTAGCGGGAGGGCCGCAGATACGCAGTATTTT. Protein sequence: CAWSASGRAADTQYF.

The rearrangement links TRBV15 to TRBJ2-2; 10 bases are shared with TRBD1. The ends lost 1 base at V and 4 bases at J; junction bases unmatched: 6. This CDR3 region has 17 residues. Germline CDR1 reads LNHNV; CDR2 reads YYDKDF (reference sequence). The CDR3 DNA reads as TGTGCCACCAGCAGAGTTCCGGGACAGGGGTCCACCGGGGAGCTGTTTTTT. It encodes CATSRVPGQGSTGELFF.

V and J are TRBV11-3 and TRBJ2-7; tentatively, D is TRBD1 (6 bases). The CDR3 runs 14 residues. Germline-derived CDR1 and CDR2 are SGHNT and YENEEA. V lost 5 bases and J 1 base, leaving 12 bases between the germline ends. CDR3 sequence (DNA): TGTGCCAGCAGCAACCGGGACAAATCCTACGAGCAGTACTTC. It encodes CASSNRDKSYEQYF.

The CDR3 spells CASSSPGTGFHYEQYF. CDR3 bases: TGCGCCAGCAGCTCACCGGGGACAGGGTTCCACTACGAGCAGTACTTC. This rearrangement joins TRBV5-1 to TRBJ2-7; TRBD1 agrees at 9 bases. The CDR3 runs to 16 residues. V lost 3 bases, J lost 3 bases, and 10 bases stayed unmatched. The germline gives CDR1 SGHRS, CDR2 YFSETQ. Based on the CDR3 plus reference TRBV5-1 and TRBJ2-7, the full variable domain is KAGVTQTPRYLIKTRGQQVTLSCSPISGHRSVSWYQQTPGQGLQFLFEYFSETQRNKGNFPGRFSGRQFSNSRSEMNVSTLELGDSALYLCASSSPGTGFHYEQYFGPGTRLTVT.

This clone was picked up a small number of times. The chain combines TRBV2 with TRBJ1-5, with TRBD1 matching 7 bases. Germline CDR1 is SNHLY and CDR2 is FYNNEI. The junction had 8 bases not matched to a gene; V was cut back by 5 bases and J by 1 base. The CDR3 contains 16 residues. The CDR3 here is CASSPDRAGSNQPQHF. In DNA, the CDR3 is TGTGCCAGCAGTCCAGACAGGGCGGGAAGCAATCAGCCCCAGCATTTT.

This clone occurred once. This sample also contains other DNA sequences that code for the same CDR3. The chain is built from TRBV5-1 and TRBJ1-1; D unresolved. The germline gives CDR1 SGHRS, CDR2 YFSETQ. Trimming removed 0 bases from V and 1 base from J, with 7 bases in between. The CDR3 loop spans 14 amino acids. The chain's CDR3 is CASSLGGGNTEAFF. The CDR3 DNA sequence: TGCGCCAGCAGCTTGGGTGGCGGGAACACTGAAGCTTTCTTT.

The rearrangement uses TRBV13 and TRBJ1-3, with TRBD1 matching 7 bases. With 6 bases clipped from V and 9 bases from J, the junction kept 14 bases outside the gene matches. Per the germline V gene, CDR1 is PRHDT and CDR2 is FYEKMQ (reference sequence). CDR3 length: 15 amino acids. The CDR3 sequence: CASSSAGTVGLTIYF. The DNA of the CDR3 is TGTGCCAGCAGTTCCGCCGGGACAGTCGGCCTCACCATATATTTT.

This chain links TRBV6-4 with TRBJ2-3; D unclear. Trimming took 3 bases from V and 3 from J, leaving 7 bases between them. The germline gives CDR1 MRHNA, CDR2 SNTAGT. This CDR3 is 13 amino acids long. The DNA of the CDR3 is TGTGCCAGCAGTGAAAGAGAAACAGATACGCAGTATTTT. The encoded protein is CASSERETDTQYF.

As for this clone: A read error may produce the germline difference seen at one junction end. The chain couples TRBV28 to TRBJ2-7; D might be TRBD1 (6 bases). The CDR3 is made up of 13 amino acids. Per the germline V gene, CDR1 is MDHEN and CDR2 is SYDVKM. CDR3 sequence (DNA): TGTGCCGGCAGACTGGACAGCTCCTACGAGCAGTACTTC. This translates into CAGRLDSSYEQYF.

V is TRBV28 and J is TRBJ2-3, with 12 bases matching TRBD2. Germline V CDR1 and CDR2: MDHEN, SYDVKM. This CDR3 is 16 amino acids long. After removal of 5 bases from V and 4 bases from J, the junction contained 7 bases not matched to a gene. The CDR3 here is CASSHRLAGVADTQYF. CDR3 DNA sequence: TGTGCCAGCAGTCATCGACTAGCGGGAGTGGCAGATACGCAGTATTTT.

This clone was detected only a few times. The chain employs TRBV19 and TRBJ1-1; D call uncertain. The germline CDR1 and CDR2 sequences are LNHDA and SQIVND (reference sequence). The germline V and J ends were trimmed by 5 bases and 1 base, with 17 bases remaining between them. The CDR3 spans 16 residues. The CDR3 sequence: CASSHLGGRENTEAFF. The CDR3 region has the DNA TGTGCCAGTAGTCATCTGGGTGGGAGGGAGAACACTGAAGCTTTCTTT.

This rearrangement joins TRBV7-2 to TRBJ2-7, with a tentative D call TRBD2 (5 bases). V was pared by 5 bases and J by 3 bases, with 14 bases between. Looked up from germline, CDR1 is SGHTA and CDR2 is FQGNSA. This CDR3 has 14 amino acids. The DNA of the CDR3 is TGTGCCAGCAGCCCCCTAGCAGGTTACTACGAGCAGTACTTC. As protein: CASSPLAGYYEQYF.

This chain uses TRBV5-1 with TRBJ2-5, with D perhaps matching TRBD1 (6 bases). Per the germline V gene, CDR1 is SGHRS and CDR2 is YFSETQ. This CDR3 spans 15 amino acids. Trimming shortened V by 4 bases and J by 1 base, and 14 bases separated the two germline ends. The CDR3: CASSPLWTVQETQYF. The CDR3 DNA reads TGCGCCAGCAGCCCGCTGTGGACAGTCCAAGAGACCCAGTACTTC.

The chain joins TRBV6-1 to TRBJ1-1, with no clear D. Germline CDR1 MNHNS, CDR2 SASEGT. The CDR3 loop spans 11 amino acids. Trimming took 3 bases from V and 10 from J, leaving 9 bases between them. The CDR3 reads CASSELRRAFF. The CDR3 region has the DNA TGTGCCAGCAGTGAGCTCAGAAGAGCTTTCTTT.

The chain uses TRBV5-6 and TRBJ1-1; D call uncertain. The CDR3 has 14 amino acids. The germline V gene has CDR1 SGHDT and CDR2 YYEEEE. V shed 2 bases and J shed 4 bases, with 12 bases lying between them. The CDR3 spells CASSFGVLGTEAFF. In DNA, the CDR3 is TGTGCCAGCAGCTTCGGGGTCTTGGGCACTGAAGCTTTCTTT.

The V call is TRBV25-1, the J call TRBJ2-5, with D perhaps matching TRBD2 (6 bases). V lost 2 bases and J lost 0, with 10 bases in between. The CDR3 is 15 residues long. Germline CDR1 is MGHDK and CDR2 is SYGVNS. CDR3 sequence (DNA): TGTGCCAGCAGTGAAGGAGGGAGATACCAAGAGACCCAGTACTTC. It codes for CASSEGGRYQETQYF.

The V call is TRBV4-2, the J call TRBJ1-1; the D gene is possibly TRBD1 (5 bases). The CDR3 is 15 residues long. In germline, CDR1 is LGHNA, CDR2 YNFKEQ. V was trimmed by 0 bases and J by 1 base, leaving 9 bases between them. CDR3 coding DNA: TGTGCCAGCAGCCAAGATTGGCAGGGGAACACTGAAGCTTTCTTT. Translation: CASSQDWQGNTEAFF.

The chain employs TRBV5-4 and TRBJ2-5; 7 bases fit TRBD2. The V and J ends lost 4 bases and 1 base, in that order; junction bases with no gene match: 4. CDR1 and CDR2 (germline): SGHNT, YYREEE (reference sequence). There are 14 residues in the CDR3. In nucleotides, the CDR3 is TGTGCCAGCAGCCCGACTAGCTTCCAAGAGACCCAGTACTTC. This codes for CASSPTSFQETQYF.

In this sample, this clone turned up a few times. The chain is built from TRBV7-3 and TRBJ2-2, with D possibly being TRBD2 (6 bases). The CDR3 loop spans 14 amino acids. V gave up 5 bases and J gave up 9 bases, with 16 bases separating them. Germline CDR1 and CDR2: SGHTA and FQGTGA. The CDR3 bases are TGTGCCAGCAGCCGAGGATCCGGAGGGAGGGAGCTGTTTTTT. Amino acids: CASSRGSGGRELFF.

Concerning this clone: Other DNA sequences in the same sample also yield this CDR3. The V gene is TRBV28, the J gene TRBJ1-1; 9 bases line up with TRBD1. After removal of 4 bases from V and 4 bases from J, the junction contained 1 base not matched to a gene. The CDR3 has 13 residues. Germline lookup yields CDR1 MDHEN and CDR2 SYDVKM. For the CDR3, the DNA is TGTGCCAGCAGTTCGGGACAGGGCACTGAAGCTTTCTTT. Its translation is CASSSGQGTEAFF.

The CDR3: CASSGDRSLNQPQHF. The CDR3 nucleotides are TGTGCCAGCAGTGGGGACAGGTCCCTCAATCAGCCCCAGCATTTT. The chain is built from TRBV2 and TRBJ1-5; TRBD1 matches 8 bases. The V gene's germline CDR1 is SNHLY and CDR2 FYNNEI. This CDR3 is built from 15 residues. The junction had 5 bases not matched to a gene; V was cut back by 4 bases and J by 3 bases.

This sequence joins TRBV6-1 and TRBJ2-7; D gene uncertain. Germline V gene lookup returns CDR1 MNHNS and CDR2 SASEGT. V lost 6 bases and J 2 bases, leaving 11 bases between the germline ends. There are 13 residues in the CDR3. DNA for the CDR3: TGTGCCAGCAGGTGGGTTAGCCCCTACGAGCAGTACTTC. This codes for CASRWVSPYEQYF.

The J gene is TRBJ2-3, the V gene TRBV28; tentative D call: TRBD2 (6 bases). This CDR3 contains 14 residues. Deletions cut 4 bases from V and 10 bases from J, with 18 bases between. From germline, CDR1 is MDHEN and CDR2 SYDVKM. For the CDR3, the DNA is TGTGCCAGCAGTTCCGGGTTAGCGGAGCATGCGCAGTATTTT. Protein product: CASSSGLAEHAQYF.

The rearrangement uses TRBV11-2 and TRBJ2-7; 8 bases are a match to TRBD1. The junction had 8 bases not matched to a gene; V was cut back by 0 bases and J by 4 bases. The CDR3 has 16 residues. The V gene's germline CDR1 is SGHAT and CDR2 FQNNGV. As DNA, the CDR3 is TGTGCCAGCAGCTTAGATGGGGGGACAGGCCTTTACGAGCAGTACTTC. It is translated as CASSLDGGTGLYEQYF.

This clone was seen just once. DNA of the CDR3: TGTGCCAGCAGCTTGGCGGGGGGTAGCTCCTACAATGAGCAGTTCTTC. As protein: CASSLAGGSSYNEQFF. The rearrangement links TRBV5-6 to TRBJ2-1, with TRBD2 matching over 7 bases. The V segment lost 0 bases and the J segment 0 bases; nucleotides outside the gene matches: 3. Looked up from germline, CDR1 is SGHDT and CDR2 is YYEEEE. The CDR3 is 16 residues long. Full variable domain (remainder filled in from reference TRBV5-6 and TRBJ2-1): DAGVTQSPTHLIKTRGQQVTLRCSPKSGHDTVSWYQQALGQGPQFIFQYYEEEERQRGNFPDRFSGHQFPNYSSELNVNALLLGDSALYLCASSLAGGSSYNEQFFGPGTRLTVL.